This TCR beta chain is from a study of Ad26.COV2.S vaccination and SARS-CoV-2 variants. Study in general: Participants got Ad26.COV2.S intramuscularly, once or twice 56 days apart. Study results and caveats: Ad26.COV2.S recipients had broader spike-specific TCRs (P = 0.0014).

The treatment was: some 19 received Ad26.COV2.S at low or high dose, single or two shots; about 5 received placebo; per-sample allocation not given. The samples date from day 63 after the first vaccine or placebo injection. Assay used: immunoSEQ multiplex PCR; TCRdb lists only in-frame clones, some missing. The sample includes fewer than 400,000 clones, around four fifths of them seen just once. This clone occurred many times. The antigen is undetermined. The CDR3 has 18 residues. CDR1 is SGHDN, CDR2 FVKESK, per germline. The V gene lost 4 bases and the J gene lost 2 bases, with 24 bases spanning the gap.

The V gene is TRBV14, the J gene TRBJ2-7; D may be TRBD1 or TRBD2 (5 bases each). The source material was peripheral blood, sampled in a trial of Ad26.COV2.S vaccine versus placebo. This clonotype was obtained from a person between 18 and 65 years old who received the Ad26.COV2.S COVID-19 vaccine or a placebo. The CDR3 here is CASSPLGPSGPNPYEQYF. The DNA for the CDR3 is TGTGCCAGCAGCCCCCTGGGACCATCAGGGCCTAACCCCTACGAGCAGTACTTC.